Listed below are T cell receptor beta chains from one sample, sequenced in a study of blood T cells in healthy people across ages. Via MiXCR, TCRdb re-called the 5' RACE reads, giving one row per CDR3 protein. Of 1.5 million to 2 million distinct CDR3 sequences listed, 28% are singletons. The sequenced sample was blood. The receptors originated from a woman in her 30s in good health. Both conserved end residues are part of each CDR3. The order of the fields is J gene, clone size, V gene, D gene, CDR3 DNA, CDR3 protein. A D gene is named only where the DNA matches it firmly. Expanded clones get a size class; other rows say once, few or many, or leave the size out.

j_call: TRBJ2-1; clone_size: NA; v_call: TRBV28; d_call: TRBD2; cdr3_nt: TGTGCCAGCAGTTGGACTAGCGGGGTCACCGGGAACAATGAGCAGTTCTTC; cdr3_aa: CASSWTSGVTGNNEQFF
j_call: TRBJ2-7; clone_size: many; v_call: TRBV10-3; d_call: TRBD1; cdr3_nt: TGTGCCATCAGTGAGACAGGGGGCGAATACGAGCAGTACTTC; cdr3_aa: CAISETGGEYEQYF
j_call: TRBJ2-7; clone_size: NA; v_call: TRBV13; d_call: TRBD2; cdr3_nt: TGTGCCAGCGAACTAGCGGGAGAGGTCTACGAGCAGTACTTC; cdr3_aa: CASELAGEVYEQYF
j_call: TRBJ2-1; clone_size: few; v_call: TRBV18; d_call: TRBD1; cdr3_nt: TGTGCCAGCTCACCAACAGGGGTCAGGGAGCAGTTCTTC; cdr3_aa: CASSPTGVREQFF
j_call: TRBJ1-2; clone_size: NA; v_call: TRBV4-1; d_call: NA; cdr3_nt: TGCGCCAGCAGAACTAGCAGTTCGTATGGCTACACCTTC; cdr3_aa: CASRTSSSYGYTF
j_call: TRBJ2-2; clone_size: NA; v_call: TRBV19; d_call: TRBD2; cdr3_nt: TGTGCCAGTACTAATCGAGCGGGAGTGTTCGGCGGGGAGCTGTTTTTT; cdr3_aa: CASTNRAGVFGGELFF
j_call: TRBJ1-2; clone_size: NA; v_call: TRBV30; d_call: NA; cdr3_nt: TGTGCCTGGAGTGTACTTAGCGGGGATGGCTACACCTTC; cdr3_aa: CAWSVLSGDGYTF
j_call: TRBJ2-3; clone_size: few; v_call: TRBV6-2/TRBV6-3; d_call: NA; cdr3_nt: TGTGCCAGCAGTTCCAGCGGACCCGGCACAGATACGCAGTATTTT; cdr3_aa: CASSSSGPGTDTQYF
j_call: TRBJ2-7; clone_size: few; v_call: TRBV6-5; d_call: TRBD2; cdr3_nt: TGTGCCAGCAGTTACTCCCTAGCGGGTAGCTCCTACAATGAGCAGTACTTC; cdr3_aa: CASSYSLAGSSYNEQYF
j_call: TRBJ2-7; clone_size: NA; v_call: TRBV24-1; d_call: NA; cdr3_nt: TGTGCCACCAGTGAAAGGACCTGGTCCTCCTACGAGCAGTACTTC; cdr3_aa: CATSERTWSSYEQYF
j_call: TRBJ2-3; clone_size: NA; v_call: TRBV4-1; d_call: TRBD2; cdr3_nt: TGCGCCAGCAGCCATCATAGCGGGGGGGCCGGTGATACGCAGTATTTT; cdr3_aa: CASSHHSGGAGDTQYF
j_call: TRBJ1-1; clone_size: NA; v_call: TRBV6-6; d_call: NA; cdr3_nt: TGTGCCAGCAGTTACTCCGAGACGGGGAACACTGAAGCTTTCTTT; cdr3_aa: CASSYSETGNTEAFF
j_call: TRBJ1-1; clone_size: once; v_call: TRBV12-3/TRBV12-4; d_call: NA; cdr3_nt: TGTGCCAGCAGCTGGACTGTCTCGAACACTGAAGCTTTCTTT; cdr3_aa: CASSWTVSNTEAFF
j_call: TRBJ1-2; clone_size: NA; v_call: TRBV12-3/TRBV12-4; d_call: TRBD1; cdr3_nt: TGTGCCAGCAGTTTAGCCACACAGGGGTACGGCTACACCTTC; cdr3_aa: CASSLATQGYGYTF
j_call: TRBJ2-1; clone_size: NA; v_call: TRBV3-1; d_call: NA; cdr3_nt: TGTGCCAGCAGCCAAGCCCGGGCCACCTACAATGAGCAGTTCTTC; cdr3_aa: CASSQARATYNEQFF
j_call: TRBJ1-2; clone_size: NA; v_call: TRBV4-1; d_call: NA; cdr3_nt: TGCGCCAGCAGCCAAGAATTCGAACCTCCGTATGGCTACACCTTC; cdr3_aa: CASSQEFEPPYGYTF
j_call: TRBJ2-7; clone_size: many; v_call: TRBV15; d_call: TRBD1; cdr3_nt: TGTGCCACCAGCTTTCCGGGACAGGGGGTTGGCGAGCAGTACTTC; cdr3_aa: CATSFPGQGVGEQYF
j_call: TRBJ1-5; clone_size: NA; v_call: TRBV4-1; d_call: TRBD1; cdr3_nt: TGCGCCAACAGCTCGGGGACAGGGAGGATCAATCAGCCCCAGCATTTT; cdr3_aa: CANSSGTGRINQPQHF
j_call: TRBJ1-2; clone_size: few; v_call: TRBV10-2; d_call: NA; cdr3_nt: TGCGCCAGCGGAACAGATTCCTATGGCTACACCTTC; cdr3_aa: CASGTDSYGYTF
j_call: TRBJ1-2; clone_size: few; v_call: TRBV21-1; d_call: NA; cdr3_nt: TGTGCCAGCAGCGGCTTGTGGCCGGGGGGCTACACCTTC; cdr3_aa: CASSGLWPGGYTF
j_call: TRBJ2-3; clone_size: NA; v_call: TRBV7-2; d_call: NA; cdr3_nt: TGTGCCAGCAGCTCGTACACAGGTACGCAGTATTTT; cdr3_aa: CASSSYTGTQYF
j_call: TRBJ1-4; clone_size: once; v_call: TRBV7-6; d_call: NA; cdr3_nt: TGTGCCAGCAGCTCCGGACAGAACCGCCAAAAACTGTTTTTT; cdr3_aa: CASSSGQNRQKLFF
j_call: TRBJ1-2; clone_size: few; v_call: TRBV5-6; d_call: NA; cdr3_nt: TGTGCCAGCAGTGTACAGGGCTTGTACTATGGCTACACCTTC; cdr3_aa: CASSVQGLYYGYTF
j_call: TRBJ2-7; clone_size: once; v_call: TRBV9; d_call: TRBD2; cdr3_nt: TGTGCCAGCAGTCGGGACTACGGGACCTACGAGCAGTACTTC; cdr3_aa: CASSRDYGTYEQYF
j_call: TRBJ2-5; clone_size: few; v_call: TRBV7-9; d_call: NA; cdr3_nt: TGTGCCAGCAGCGTAGAGCAGACCCAGTACTTC; cdr3_aa: CASSVEQTQYF
j_call: TRBJ1-2; clone_size: many; v_call: TRBV11-2; d_call: TRBD1; cdr3_nt: TGTGCCAGCAGTTCCCAGGGGGCCGGCTATGGCTACACCTTC; cdr3_aa: CASSSQGAGYGYTF
j_call: TRBJ2-3; clone_size: many; v_call: TRBV3-1; d_call: NA; cdr3_nt: TGTGCCAGCAGCCATCTCGGACGGGGGTCTTTCACAGATACGCAGTATTTT; cdr3_aa: CASSHLGRGSFTDTQYF
j_call: TRBJ1-1; clone_size: few; v_call: TRBV12-3/TRBV12-4; d_call: NA; cdr3_nt: TGTGCCAGCAAGGCGCGAGGGAACACTGAAGCTTTCTTT; cdr3_aa: CASKARGNTEAFF
j_call: TRBJ2-7; clone_size: once; v_call: TRBV7-2; d_call: TRBD2; cdr3_nt: TGTGCCAGCAGCCCGGGACTAGCATGGAGCGGGTACGAGCAGTACTTC; cdr3_aa: CASSPGLAWSGYEQYF
j_call: TRBJ2-4; clone_size: NA; v_call: TRBV20-1; d_call: NA; cdr3_nt: TGCAGTGCTAGAGATAACCCGGGGAACATTCAGTACTTC; cdr3_aa: CSARDNPGNIQYF
j_call: TRBJ2-5; clone_size: many; v_call: TRBV20-1; d_call: TRBD2; cdr3_nt: TGCAGTGCTAGAGATGTAGCGGGATTGAAAGAGACCCAGTACTTC; cdr3_aa: CSARDVAGLKETQYF
j_call: TRBJ2-1; clone_size: NA; v_call: TRBV7-9; d_call: NA; cdr3_nt: TGTGCCAGCAGCCCTCAGGAGGGGAGCTCCTACAATGAGCAGTTCTTC; cdr3_aa: CASSPQEGSSYNEQFF
j_call: TRBJ1-6; clone_size: NA; v_call: TRBV7-2; d_call: NA; cdr3_nt: TGTGCCAGCAGCTTAGGCCCTGAGCAGGCCCTCGACTATAATTCACCCCTCCACTTT; cdr3_aa: CASSLGPEQALDYNSPLHF
j_call: TRBJ2-6; clone_size: many; v_call: TRBV24-1; d_call: TRBD1; cdr3_nt: TGTGCCACCAGTGGGGCCGGGACAGAACACTCTGGGGCCAACGTCCTGACTTTC; cdr3_aa: CATSGAGTEHSGANVLTF
j_call: TRBJ2-5; clone_size: many; v_call: TRBV29-1; d_call: NA; cdr3_nt: TGCAGCGTTGATGGGCAGTATGGGAATACCCAGTACTTC; cdr3_aa: CSVDGQYGNTQYF
j_call: TRBJ1-6; clone_size: NA; v_call: TRBV24-1; d_call: TRBD1; cdr3_nt: TGTGCCACCAGTGATACCCCGGGACAGGGTACCGATTCACCCCTCCACTTT; cdr3_aa: CATSDTPGQGTDSPLHF
j_call: TRBJ2-2; clone_size: NA; v_call: TRBV6-5; d_call: NA; cdr3_nt: TGTGCCAGCAGTTACAGAGGACTGAGCAACACCGGGGAGCTGTTTTTT; cdr3_aa: CASSYRGLSNTGELFF